This T cell receptor (beta chain) comes out of a study of T-cell reconstitution after alpha-beta-depleted transplantation in children. Molecular barcoding with unique molecular identifiers was used for the TCRbeta library. TCRdb used MiXCR to reprocess the PCR reads, holding one entry per CDR3 protein. The data contain around 190,000 distinct CDR3 sequences, about 7% of them singletons. Trimming took 5 bases from V and 0 from J; bases not matched to a gene: 1. Germline V gives CDR1 SGDLS, CDR2 YYNGEE. CDR3 length: 13 residues. The TCR was taken from a boy aged 2 to 9 with acute lymphoblastic leukemia, due to receive a stem cell transplant. Sequencing used PBMCs, obtained before TCRalphabeta/CD19-depleted stem cell transplant. This rearrangement joins TRBV9 to TRBJ1-1, with 7 bases that match TRBD1. CDR3 protein: CASRGQVNTEAFF. In nucleotides, the CDR3 is TGTGCCAGCAGAGGACAGGTGAACACTGAAGCTTTCTTT.